This passage covers 14 T cell receptor beta chains from one sample sequenced in a study of shared clonotypes between healthy human individuals. Sequencing used immunoSEQ multiplex PCR; TCRdb keeps in-frame clones, though not all of them. This table has hundreds of thousands of clones, roughly 96% appearing once. Terminally differentiated effector memory CD45RA+ cells were left out of the naive CD8 fraction, which was CD45RO-negative and positively selected for CCR7. Sequencing was done on a sample of naive CD8+ T cells sorted from blood. The receptors were gathered from a man aged 25 to 40 in good health.

The CDR3 sequence is CASSPPPGTAFGNTIYF. The DNA for the CDR3 is TGTGCCAGCAGCCCACCTCCCGGGACAGCTTTCGGAAACACCATATATTTT. The chain carries TRBV7-9 and TRBJ1-3, with 7 bases lining up with TRBD1. This CDR3 contains 17 residues. Losses at the gene ends were 5 bases for V and 4 bases for J; bases not matched to a gene: 14. Per the germline V gene, CDR1 is SEHNR and CDR2 is FQNEAQ (reference sequence).

This chain joins TRBV7-9 and TRBJ2-7, with TRBD1 matching 11 bases. Looked up from germline, CDR1 is SEHNR and CDR2 is FQNEAQ (reference sequence). This CDR3 is built from 15 residues. The V and J ends lost 3 bases and 6 bases, in that order; junction bases with no gene match: 7. The DNA of the CDR3 is TGTGCCAGCAGCTTTCTGATGGACAGGGGGCCCGAGCAGTACTTC. Translation: CASSFLMDRGPEQYF. The entire variable domain, with the rest obtained from reference TRBV7-9 and TRBJ2-7, is as follows: DTGVSQNPRHKITKRGQNVTFRCDPISEHNRLYWYRQTLGQGPEFLTYFQNEAQLEKSRLLSDRFSAERPKGSFSTLEIQRTEQGDSAMYLCASSFLMDRGPEQYFGPGTRLTVT.

The V and J genes are TRBV10-1 and TRBJ2-1, with TRBD2 as a possible D gene (6 bases). The CDR3 totals 14 residues. V lost 5 bases and J lost 8, with 16 bases in between. Germline loops: CDR1 WNHNN, CDR2 SYGVQD (reference sequence). DNA of the CDR3: TGCGCCAGCAGTATCGGGAGTCAATTCGATGAGCAGTTCTTC. This gives the protein CASSIGSQFDEQFF.

This chain connects TRBV6-6 to TRBJ2-3; D gene unclear. Germline values: CDR1 MNHNY, CDR2 SVGAGI (reference sequence). V shed 7 bases and J shed 5 bases, with 7 bases lying between them. The CDR3 contains 11 residues. CDR3 coding DNA: TGTGCCAGCACTACGGGAGATACGCAGTATTTT. Translated, it gives CASTTGDTQYF.

This sequence joins TRBV7-2 and TRBJ2-7; D unresolved. The CDR3 is made up of 13 amino acids. Trimming took 1 base from V and 0 from J, leaving 4 bases between them. Germline V gives CDR1 SGHTA, CDR2 FQGNSA. In nucleotides, the CDR3 is TGTGCCAGCAGCTTAGTTGTCTCCTACGAGCAGTACTTC. Encoded protein: CASSLVVSYEQYF.

This rearrangement joins TRBV4-3 to TRBJ2-5; a weak D match, TRBD2 (5 bases). CDR1 is LGHNA and CDR2 is YSLEER in the germline V gene. The CDR3 loop spans 15 amino acids. The V end was cut by 4 bases, the J end by 4 bases, with 16 bases between. CDR3 in DNA: TGCGCCAGCAGCCCGCAGGTCGGGATTTTAGAGACCCAGTACTTC. Its translation: CASSPQVGILETQYF.

This chain connects TRBV9 to TRBJ2-7; D perhaps matches TRBD2 (6 bases). The CDR3 has 15 residues. Germline assignment: CDR1 SGDLS and CDR2 YYNGEE. Trimming removed 3 bases from V and 5 bases from J, with 18 bases in between. The CDR3 loop is CASSAGRGSKNEQYF. In DNA form, the CDR3 reads TGTGCCAGCAGCGCCGGACGGGGGAGTAAAAACGAGCAGTACTTC.

The rearrangement links TRBV6-1 to TRBJ2-7; tentatively, D is TRBD1 (6 bases). The CDR3 has 13 amino acids. Deletions cut 7 bases from V and 2 bases from J, with 12 bases between. The germline V gene has CDR1 MNHNS and CDR2 SASEGT. In DNA form, the CDR3 reads TGTGCCAGCATTCGAGGACAGACCTACGAGCAGTACTTC. Translating gives CASIRGQTYEQYF.

This rearrangement joins TRBV11-3 to TRBJ2-7; 7 nucleotides align to TRBD1. The CDR3 covers 14 residues. Germline V gene lookup returns CDR1 SGHNT and CDR2 YENEEA. V trimming: 5 bases; J trimming: 5 bases; junction bases outside the gene matches: 9. CDR3 nucleotides: TGTGCCAGCAGCGATCGGACAGGTTCCGACGAGCAGTACTTC. Protein: CASSDRTGSDEQYF.

The V call is TRBV11-2, the J call TRBJ1-2, with 8 bases that match TRBD1. Germline V gene data show CDR1 as SGHAT and CDR2 as FQNNGV. The CDR3 runs to 13 residues. Trimming at V came to 7 bases and at J to 9 bases, leaving 10 bases not matched to a gene. The CDR3: CASTPDRERSYTF. In nucleotides, the CDR3 is TGTGCCAGCACCCCGGACAGGGAGAGGAGCTACACCTTC.

This chain joins TRBV7-6 and TRBJ2-1; 7 bases agree with TRBD1. With V trimmed by 0 bases and J by 7 bases, 6 bases remained unmatched. The CDR3 length is 15 residues. Germline CDR1 is SGHVS and CDR2 is FNYEAQ. For the CDR3, the DNA is TGTGCCAGCAGCTTAGCGCTGGACAGGACAAATGAGCAGTTCTTC. Translation: CASSLALDRTNEQFF.

V gene TRBV5-4 combines with J gene TRBJ2-7; perhaps TRBD2 as D (6 bases). Germline V gives CDR1 SGHNT, CDR2 YYREEE (reference sequence). CDR3 length: 14 amino acids. Trimming removed 0 bases from V and 3 bases from J, with 10 bases in between. Here the CDR3 reads CASSLGGIGYEQYF. The CDR3 DNA sequence: TGTGCCAGCAGCTTGGGCGGGATAGGCTACGAGCAGTACTTC.

V gene TRBV7-8 combines with J gene TRBJ2-2; D might be TRBD1 (7 bases). Germline V gene lookup returns CDR1 SGHVS and CDR2 FQNEAQ. The CDR3 has 15 amino acids. The ends were cut back, 5 bases at V and 3 bases at J, with 13 bases in the middle. CDR3 region: CASSGQGGHTGELFF. DNA for the CDR3: TGTGCCAGCAGCGGTCAGGGGGGCCACACCGGGGAGCTGTTTTTT. Supplemented by reference TRBV7-8 and TRBJ2-2, the full variable domain reads GAGVSQSPRYKVAKRGQDVALRCDPISGHVSLFWYQQALGQGPEFLTYFQNEAQLDKSGLPSDRFFAERPEGSVSTLKIQRTQQEDSAVYLCASSGQGGHTGELFFGEGSRLTVL.

V gene TRBV7-9 combines with J gene TRBJ2-7; D may be TRBD1 (6 bases). This CDR3 contains 16 residues. With 5 bases removed from V and 0 bases from J, the gap between germline ends came to 17 bases. Per germline, CDR1 SEHNR and CDR2 FQNEAQ (reference sequence). In nucleotides, the CDR3 is TGTGCCAGCAGCCGACCCTTGGCAGGGGCCTCCTACGAGCAGTACTTC. Residues: CASSRPLAGASYEQYF.